The text below deals with one TCR beta chain. Antigen unknown. This sample is drawn from a study of blood T cells in healthy people across ages. The CDR3 extends over 15 amino acids. Between the trimmed V and J ends, which lost 0 bases and 12 bases, there was a span of 18 bases. Germline assignment: CDR1 LNHNV and CDR2 YYDKDF (reference sequence). Study observations and caveats: With unsorted PBMCs, a conclusive comparison of naive versus antigen-experienced cells was not possible. Shifts in expanded clonotypes may have been confounded by donor CMV status, which was unknown.

The second PCR ran roughly 7 to 12 cycles with a sample-barcoded 5' primer and J-beta primers. TCRdb reanalysed the 5' RACE reads using MiXCR and keeps one entry per CDR3 protein. The sample holds some 670,000 distinct CDR3 sequences, about 50% seen once. Material for sequencing was blood. This chain uses TRBV15 with TRBJ2-1, with D perhaps TRBD1 or TRBD2 (5 bases each). The source of this sequence is a woman older than 75 in good health. CDR3 nucleotides: TGTGCCACCAGCAGAGATCTGGGAGACGATCAGGGGCAGTTCTTC. Its protein is CATSRDLGDDQGQFF.